This T cell receptor beta chain was observed in a study of blood T cell repertoires in COVID-19. In the study overall: Both acute and convalescent COVID-19 samples were obtained from the United States, Italy and Spain. T cells, B-cell-depleted T cells, or PBMCs provided the cDNA or gDNA that served as material.

Authors' analysis steps: Reference gene primer amplification in the assay estimated nucleated cell counts. TCRdb keeps only in-frame clones here, not all; method: immunoSEQ multiplex PCR. The DNA gave D and trimming, while V, J and clone size come from that table. The sample has some 320,000 clones; roughly nine tenths are singletons. Germline CDR1 is MDHEN and CDR2 is SYDVKM. The CDR3 sequence is 17 residues long. The V and J ends lost 1 base and 1 base, in that order; junction bases with no gene match: 9. This clone was seen a few times. Participants were aged roughly 18 to 100 years from approximately 24 US areas.

This TCR was sampled from a man between 60 and 75 years old who had recovered from COVID-19. Sequencing was performed on PBMCs or T cells enriched from blood (not recorded which). V usage is TRBV28 and J usage is TRBJ1-2; 7 positions agree with TRBD1. Here the CDR3 DNA reads TGTGCCAGCAGTTTATTTTCCTCCGGGACAGATAACTATGGCTACACCTTC. Protein sequence: CASSLFSSGTDNYGYTF.